The sequence of this T cell receptor beta chain was determined in a study of shared clonotypes between healthy human individuals. V was shortened by 2 bases and J by 8 bases, with 7 bases between the two germline ends. CDR3 length equals 12 residues. Per germline, CDR1 SGHDN and CDR2 FVKESK. Sequenced by immunoSEQ multiplex PCR; TCRdb stores in-frame clones only, minus some. The repertoire has 950,000 to 1,100,000 clones, about three quarters of them found once; the top ten carry roughly 1.4%. The source is a man younger than 35 in good health. What was sequenced was memory CD4+ T cells sorted from blood. Subset given: CD45RA-negative fraction. The chain combines TRBV14 with TRBJ2-1; D is unclear. The CDR3 is CASSQNRHEQFF. CDR3 nucleotides: TGTGCCAGCAGCCAAAACCGCCATGAGCAGTTCTTC.